The 27 T cell receptor beta chains below all came from one sample that was sequenced in a study of blood T cells in healthy people across ages. Combining a sample-barcoded 5' primer with a J-beta primer mix, a second PCR ran for roughly 7 to 12 cycles. TCRdb passed the 5' RACE reads through MiXCR, listing each CDR3 protein once. The sample lists hundreds of thousands of distinct CDR3 sequences; roughly two fifths were seen once. The sequencing sample was made of blood. These receptors were collected from a woman aged 55-75 years in good health.

The chain is built from TRBV20-1 and TRBJ1-4, with 10 bases lining up with TRBD1. V lost 5 bases to trimming and J lost 6 bases; unmatched junction nucleotides: 3. Germline-derived CDR1 and CDR2 are DFQATT and SNEGSKA (reference sequence). The CDR3 is 13 amino acids. The CDR3 here is CSASGTGDEKLFF. The CDR3 DNA is TGCAGTGCTTCCGGGACAGGGGATGAAAAACTGTTTTTT.

The CDR3 nucleotides are TGTGCCAGCCGAACAGGGGAAGGATTCTACGAGCAGTACTTC. It encodes CASRTGEGFYEQYF. This sequence joins TRBV6-1 and TRBJ2-5; 7 bases line up with TRBD1. The J call is doubtful: the DNA matches TRBJ2-7 better. The CDR3 has 14 residues. The V gene's germline CDR1 is MNHNS and CDR2 SASEGT.

V and J are TRBV5-8 and TRBJ1-1; 9 nucleotides line up with TRBD1. Germline V gene sequence: CDR1 SGHTS, CDR2 YDEGEE. The CDR3 covers 15 residues. V shed 3 bases and J 4 bases; nucleotides not matched to a gene: 7. CDR3 sequence reads: CASSSFDRGGTEAFF. CDR3 DNA: TGTGCCAGCAGCTCCTTCGACAGGGGGGGCACTGAAGCTTTCTTT.

This clonotype has just a few counts. The chain recombines TRBV4-2 with TRBJ2-7; D is ambiguous. The V end was cut by 0 bases, the J end by 6 bases, with 9 bases between. From germline, CDR1 is LGHNA and CDR2 YNFKEQ. The CDR3 contains 13 residues. CDR3 sequence reads: CASSQDKGFEQYF. The CDR3 DNA sequence: TGTGCCAGCAGCCAAGATAAAGGGTTCGAGCAGTACTTC.

In its sample, this clonotype was seen a few times. The chain recombines TRBV20-1 with TRBJ2-1; a possible D gene is TRBD2 (5 bases). V was clipped by 8 bases and J by 15 bases, with 11 bases between them. The length of the CDR3 is 8 residues. CDR1 is DFQATT, CDR2 SNEGSKA, per germline (reference sequence). DNA of the CDR3: TGCAGTTATGGAGGTGGGTTCTTC. Translated, it gives CSYGGGFF.

This chain links TRBV3-1 with TRBJ2-1; 7 bases map to TRBD1. V was clipped by 5 bases and J by 8 bases; unmatched bases: 15. The CDR3 runs to 16 residues. Germline V gives CDR1 LGHDT, CDR2 YNNKEL (reference sequence). The DNA for the CDR3 is TGTGCCAGCAGCTTCGGGGCTAGAGGGGGCTGGCATGAGCAGTTCTTC. Translated, it gives CASSFGARGGWHEQFF.

This clonotype was observed a few times. The V call is TRBV13, the J call TRBJ2-7, with 13 positions matching TRBD2. V lost 0 bases to trimming and J lost 5 bases; unmatched junction nucleotides: 7. Germline CDR1 is PRHDT and CDR2 is FYEKMQ (reference sequence). CDR3 length: 17 residues. The CDR3 coding sequence is TGTGCCAGCAGCTTAGGAGCACTAGCGGGGGGGCCCGACGAGCAGTACTTC. Protein: CASSLGALAGGPDEQYF.

This clonotype was observed once. This rearrangement joins TRBV20-1 to TRBJ1-1, with D unclear. The germline CDR1 and CDR2 sequences are DFQATT and SNEGSKA (reference sequence). With 6 bases removed from V and 6 bases from J, the gap between germline ends came to 14 bases. The CDR3 totals 12 residues. The CDR3 DNA sequence: TGCAGTGCCATAATGGATAGCGCTGAAGCTTTCTTT. Residues: CSAIMDSAEAFF.

V gene TRBV7-2 combines with J gene TRBJ1-2; the D gene is possibly TRBD1 (6 bases). Trimming removed 5 bases at V and 8 bases at J, with 15 bases between. Per the germline V gene, CDR1 is SGHTA and CDR2 is FQGNSA. This CDR3 comprises 13 residues. The CDR3 loop is CASSPRQDRGYTF. CDR3 nucleotides: TGTGCCAGCAGCCCTAGACAGGACCGAGGCTACACCTTC.

This chain links TRBV29-1 with TRBJ2-1; 9 positions match TRBD1. The CDR3 contains 14 residues. The V gene end was trimmed by 0 bases and the J gene end by 13 bases; junction bases not matched to a gene: 10. The germline CDR1 and CDR2 sequences are SQVTM and ANQGSEA. CDR3: CSVEDLDRGETQFF. CDR3 nucleotides: TGCAGCGTTGAAGATCTGGACAGGGGAGAGACCCAGTTCTTC.

The chain joins TRBV29-1 to TRBJ2-5; TRBD1 or TRBD2 may be the D gene (5 bases each). In germline, CDR1 is SQVTM, CDR2 ANQGSEA. Trimming removed 6 bases from V and 5 bases from J, with 31 bases in between. The CDR3 is 18 residues long. DNA for the CDR3: TGCAGCGTCTTCAAAACGGGACGAGCGGTTAGGGCTGGGGAGACCCAGTACTTC. Translated: CSVFKTGRAVRAGETQYF.

The table lists this clonotype with a few counts. The chain links TRBV20-1 to TRBJ1-2; 8 positions agree with TRBD1. V lost 7 bases, J lost 4 bases, and 14 bases stayed unmatched. CDR3 length: 15 amino acids. Germline V gene sequence: CDR1 DFQATT, CDR2 SNEGSKA (reference sequence). The CDR3 here is CSDKVAGGASYGYTF. The CDR3 nucleotides are TGCAGTGATAAGGTGGCAGGGGGCGCTTCCTATGGCTACACCTTC.

This rearrangement joins TRBV6-6 to TRBJ1-5; the D is unclear. CDR1 is MNHNY and CDR2 is SVGAGI in the germline V gene (reference sequence). This CDR3 is built from 13 residues. Between the trimmed V and J ends, which lost 2 bases and 3 bases, there was a span of 5 bases. The CDR3 nucleotides read TGTGCCAGCAGTTACGCCAACAATCAGCCCCAGCATTTT. Translated, it gives CASSYANNQPQHF.

This clonotype was seen only a few times. The chain combines TRBV6-5 with TRBJ2-7; D is perhaps TRBD1 (6 bases). Trimming stripped 6 bases from V and 4 bases from J, with 19 bases between. Germline CDR1 is MNHEY and CDR2 is SVGAGI. The CDR3 is 15 residues long. CDR3 sequence (DNA): TGTGCCAGCAGCTCGCTCAGGGGCTCAACTTACGAGCAGTACTTC. It is translated as CASSSLRGSTYEQYF.

Notes on this clonotype: This sequence may be a read error, since a much larger clone differs from it by one base. This chain uses TRBV5-1 with TRBJ2-1, with D perhaps TRBD1 (6 bases). Judging by the DNA end, TRBJ2-7 fits better; the J call may be wrong. Per germline, CDR1 SGHRS and CDR2 YFSETQ. The CDR3 has 16 residues. CDR3 amino acids: CASSKQGSFSYNEQYF. CDR3 nucleotide sequence: TGCGCCAGCAGCAAACAGGGATCTTTCTCCTACAATGAGCAGTACTTC.

This sequence joins TRBV7-6 and TRBJ2-7, with a weak D call TRBD1 (5 bases). The V end lost 2 bases, the J end lost 7 bases, and 27 bases lay between the germline ends. There are 18 residues in the CDR3. Germline V lookup: CDR1 SGHVS, CDR2 FNYEAQ. The CDR3 DNA reads TGTGCCAGCAGCTTAAATCCAAAAGACAGTATAACTTACGGGGAGCAGTACTTC. Protein sequence: CASSLNPKDSITYGEQYF.

The chain has TRBV12-3 or TRBV12-4 and TRBJ1-1; TRBD1 agrees at 7 bases. Germline trimming cut 7 bases from V and 1 base from J; bases unmatched to any gene: 3. CDR3 size: 13 residues. The DNA of the CDR3 is TGTGCCAGCATAAAGGGGGCGAACACTGAAGCTTTCTTT. Protein sequence: CASIKGANTEAFF.

This clonotype was detected only a few times. This chain connects TRBV28 to TRBJ1-2, with a possible D match to TRBD1 (6 bases). Germline values: CDR1 MDHEN, CDR2 SYDVKM. Trimming took 6 bases from V and 4 from J, leaving 15 bases between them. The CDR3 sequence is 14 residues long. CDR3 coding DNA: TGTGCCAGCAGCGTGACAGGCCCGTTCTATGGCTACACCTTC. Protein sequence: CASSVTGPFYGYTF.

The V gene is TRBV25-1, the J gene TRBJ2-1; a weak D match, TRBD1 (5 bases). Germline CDR1 and CDR2: MGHDK and SYGVNS. Between the trimmed V and J ends, which lost 3 bases and 4 bases, there was a span of 16 bases. The CDR3 has 16 residues. This CDR3 is CASSDLGAGDYNEQFF. CDR3 nucleotides: TGTGCCAGCAGTGATCTAGGGGCAGGCGATTACAATGAGCAGTTCTTC.

The chain couples TRBV4-2 to TRBJ1-1; D call uncertain. The germline CDR1 and CDR2 sequences are LGHNA and YNFKEQ. CDR3 size: 15 residues. V was cut by 0 bases and J by 3 bases, with 11 bases left in between. The CDR3 DNA reads as TGTGCCAGCAGCCAAGATTGGGCAGGCGACACTGAAGCTTTCTTT. It encodes CASSQDWAGDTEAFF.

The chain recombines TRBV2 with TRBJ1-5; 7 nucleotides match TRBD1. This CDR3 comprises 13 residues. Trimming cost V 10 bases and J 7 bases; bases outside gene matches: 10. Per germline, CDR1 SNHLY and CDR2 FYNNEI. The CDR3 DNA sequence: TGTGCCACCTTGACAGGGCCCAACCAGCCCCAGCATTTT. Its translation is CATLTGPNQPQHF.

The chain joins TRBV7-8 to TRBJ2-7, with TRBD1 matching over 8 bases. V was clipped by 5 bases and J by 4 bases; unmatched bases: 19. This CDR3 is built from 18 residues. The germline CDR1 and CDR2 sequences are SGHVS and FQNEAQ. The CDR3 nucleotides are TGTGCCAGCAGCCGCGGACAGGGAAGAACATGGGGAGCTTACGAGCAGTACTTC. This codes for CASSRGQGRTWGAYEQYF.

V usage is TRBV7-9 and J usage is TRBJ2-3; 9 bases match TRBD1. The germline V gene has CDR1 SEHNR and CDR2 FQNEAQ (reference sequence). V trimming: 4 bases; J trimming: 4 bases; junction bases outside the gene matches: 12. The CDR3 sequence is 17 residues long. Here the CDR3 DNA reads TGTGCCAGCAGCTCACACGTCCCGGGACAGGGAGCAGATACGCAGTATTTT. Translating it yields CASSSHVPGQGADTQYF. The full variable domain, with the rest looked up from reference TRBV7-9 and TRBJ2-3, is DTGVSQNPRHKITKRGQNVTFRCDPISEHNRLYWYRQTLGQGPEFLTYFQNEAQLEKSRLLSDRFSAERPKGSFSTLEIQRTEQGDSAMYLCASSSHVPGQGADTQYFGPGTRLTVL.

This clonotype was seen more than once but under ten times. The chain joins TRBV6-2 or TRBV6-3 to TRBJ2-5; 7 bases are a match to TRBD2. This CDR3 region has 12 residues. Unmatched junction bases numbered 3, after V lost 8 bases and J lost 3 bases. Germline loops: CDR1 MNHEY, CDR2 SVGEGT. The CDR3 here is CASGRAEETQYF. CDR3 coding DNA: TGTGCCAGCGGGAGGGCCGAAGAGACCCAGTACTTC.

The sample holds a few counts of this clonotype. The chain employs TRBV28 and TRBJ2-7; D ambiguous. Deletions cut 6 bases from V and 7 bases from J, with 19 bases between. Germline loops: CDR1 MDHEN, CDR2 SYDVKM. This CDR3 region has 14 residues. The CDR3 region is CASSLSKSIGEQYF. The CDR3 region has the DNA TGTGCCAGCAGCCTATCGAAAAGTATCGGTGAGCAGTACTTC.

The CDR3 sequence: CASSAGLRATDTQYF. CDR3 in DNA: TGTGCCAGCAGTGCAGGGTTGAGGGCCACAGATACGCAGTATTTT. The chain carries TRBV6-5 and TRBJ2-3, with D possibly being TRBD1 or TRBD2 (5 bases each). The CDR3 contains 15 residues. Germline-derived CDR1 and CDR2 are MNHEY and SVGAGI. V was clipped by 5 bases and J by 2 bases, with 14 bases between them.

The chain employs TRBV7-9 and TRBJ2-5, with D tentatively TRBD2 (6 bases). With 5 bases removed from V and 2 bases from J, the gap between germline ends came to 18 bases. This CDR3 has 16 residues. Germline CDR1 SEHNR, CDR2 FQNEAQ (reference sequence). Written as DNA, the CDR3 is TGTGCCAGCAGCCAAACCGGGACTGCCGAACAAGAGACCCAGTACTTC. Translated, it gives CASSQTGTAEQETQYF.